The 10 T cell receptor beta chains in this list originate from one sample, sequenced in a study of cytotoxic CD8 clonotypes in ibrutinib-treated CLL. Using immunoSEQ multiplex PCR, the repertoire was profiled, and TCRdb retains in-frame clones only, with some absent. Altogether fewer than 25,000 clones are present, about 72% being singletons, with the ten largest covering about 29%. The specimen comprised PBMCs, sampled after 24 months of ibrutinib treatment. All receptors come from a human donor with chronic lymphocytic leukemia.

This chain links TRBV7-8 with TRBJ1-3; no definite D call. V was pared by 5 bases and J by 0 bases, with 14 bases between. The length of the CDR3 is 16 residues. CDR1 and CDR2 (germline): SGHVS, FQNEAQ. CDR3 region: CASSPFLQSSGNTIYF. The DNA of the CDR3 is TGTGCCAGCAGCCCCTTTCTCCAGAGCTCTGGAAACACCATATATTTT.

The gene calls are TRBV7-5 and TRBJ2-1; the DNA was not compared with TRBD2, the D call given in the table. TRBV7-5 is an annotated pseudogene. The CDR3 is 16 amino acids. CDR3 nucleotide sequence: TGTGTCAGAAGCTCCTGGACTAGCGGGGGTAACAATGAGCAGTTCTTC. Its translation: CVRSSWTSGGNNEQFF.

V and J are TRBV9 and TRBJ2-3; D possibly corresponds to TRBD2 (5 bases). With 4 bases removed from V and 2 bases from J, the gap between germline ends came to 11 bases. The length of the CDR3 is 14 residues. Germline CDR1 and CDR2: SGDLS and YYNGEE. As DNA, the CDR3 is TGTGCCAGCAGCTTGAGGGCGCCCACAGATACGCAGTATTTT. Translation gives CASSLRAPTDTQYF.

The table lists this clone with a few counts. V usage is TRBV5-5 and J usage is TRBJ1-6, with 7 bases identical to TRBD1. The germline CDR1 and CDR2 sequences are SGHKS and YYEKEE (reference sequence). J gave up 3 bases and V 2 bases, and 5 bases lay outside the gene matches. The CDR3 length is 16 residues. The CDR3 is CASSFRDSRYNSPLHF. CDR3 DNA sequence: TGTGCCAGCAGCTTCCGGGACAGTCGCTATAATTCACCCCTCCACTTT.

The sample holds a few counts of this clone. The chain joins TRBV27 to TRBJ2-1; 8 nucleotides match TRBD2. The CDR3 is made up of 15 amino acids. The V segment lost 8 bases and the J segment 1 base; nucleotides outside the gene matches: 7. Germline assignment: CDR1 MNHEY and CDR2 SMNVEV (reference sequence). The CDR3 nucleotides read TGTGCCAGCCGCCGCGGGGGGCATTCCTACAATGAGCAGTTCTTC. It specifies CASRRGGHSYNEQFF.

This clone was observed a few times. The J gene is TRBJ2-5, the V gene TRBV7-6; possibly TRBD1 or TRBD2 for D (6 bases each). From germline, CDR1 is SGHVS and CDR2 FNYEAQ. CDR3 length: 14 amino acids. Deletions cut 6 bases from V and 2 bases from J, with 13 bases between. The CDR3 is CASSRGPVQETQYF. The DNA of the CDR3 is TGTGCCAGCAGTCGGGGGCCCGTACAAGAGACCCAGTACTTC. The full variable domain, in which reference TRBV7-6 and TRBJ2-5 provide the parts outside the CDR3, is GAGVSQSPRYKVTKRGQDVALRCDPISGHVSLYWYRQALGQGPEFLTYFNYEAQQDKSGLPNDRFSAERPEGSISTLTIQRTEQRDSAMYRCASSRGPVQETQYFGPGTRLLVL.

The CDR3 nucleotides are TGTGCCAGCAGCTTGGGGTTTAATGAGCAGTTCTTC. Translating gives CASSLGFNEQFF. This chain links TRBV5-4 with TRBJ2-1; D is unresolved. This CDR3 has 12 amino acids. The germline V gene encodes CDR1 SGHNT and CDR2 YYREEE (reference sequence). The V gene lost 0 bases and the J gene lost 7 bases, with 5 bases spanning the gap. Full variable domain (missing parts from reference TRBV5-4 and TRBJ2-1): ETGVTQSPTHLIKTRGQQVTLRCSSQSGHNTVSWYQQALGQGPQFIFQYYREEENGRGNFPPRFSGLQFPNYSSELNVNALELDDSALYLCASSLGFNEQFFGPGTRLTVL.

The chain carries TRBV27 and TRBJ1-5; no clear D. V was clipped by 3 bases and J by 0 bases, with 9 bases between them. The CDR3 is made up of 15 amino acids. Germline V gene lookup returns CDR1 MNHEY and CDR2 SMNVEV (reference sequence). CDR3 coding DNA: TGTGCCAGCAGTTTTAACAGCTATAGCAATCAGCCCCAGCATTTT. Translated, it gives CASSFNSYSNQPQHF.

V usage is TRBV7-9 and J usage is TRBJ2-7, with TRBD2 matching over 7 bases. Germline CDR1 SEHNR, CDR2 FQNEAQ (reference sequence). Trimming cost V 11 bases and J 7 bases; bases outside gene matches: 8. CDR3 length: 11 residues. In nucleotides, the CDR3 is TGTGCCGGGGAGGGTGCGGGGGAGCAGTACTTC. Residues: CAGEGAGEQYF.

This clone came up once. The genes are TRBV18 and TRBJ1-2; D is ambiguous. Germline CDR1 KGHSH, CDR2 LQKENI. The CDR3 has 14 residues. The V gene lost 0 bases and the J gene lost 8 bases, with 13 bases spanning the gap. The CDR3 DNA reads as TGTGCCAGCTCACCACCCGGGAAGGGTGGAGGCTACACCTTC. As protein: CASSPPGKGGGYTF.